The sequence of this T cell receptor beta chain was determined in a study of blood T cells in healthy people across ages. From germline, CDR1 is DFQATT and CDR2 SNEGSKA (reference sequence). CDR3 size: 14 residues. With 5 bases clipped from V and 1 base from J, the junction kept 8 bases outside the gene matches. A remark on this clonotype: Its antigen is still unknown.

Regarding the study as a whole: Roughly linear declines in TCR beta diversity per million T cells occurred with age. Changes seen in expanded clonotypes were possibly confounded by donor CMV status left unknown.

For the second PCR, which ran for 7 to 11 cycles, a sample-barcoded 5' primer and a J-beta primer mix were used. MiXCR, applied by TCRdb to the 5' RACE reads, yields one record per CDR3 protein. The sample yields roughly 1.6 million distinct CDR3 sequences, roughly 30% seen once. This TCR derives from a woman in her twenties or thirties in good health. The chain links TRBV20-1 to TRBJ2-7; 7 nucleotides line up with TRBD2. Input material: blood. Here the CDR3 DNA reads TGCAGTGCTTTTTCACTAGCGCTTTCCTACGAGCAGTACTTC. Its protein product is CSAFSLALSYEQYF.